This T cell receptor (beta chain) was observed in a study of blood T cell repertoires in COVID-19. Trimming took 2 bases from V and 2 from J; bases not matched to a gene: 6. This CDR3 region has 16 residues. Germline assignment: CDR1 ENHRY and CDR2 SYGVKD. Clones were sequenced by immunoSEQ multiplex PCR, and TCRdb holds only the in-frame ones, with some missing. The table lists 150,000 to 200,000 clones, 84% of them singletons. This rearrangement joins TRBV10-3 to TRBJ2-3; 8 bases map to TRBD1. The specimen was peripheral blood. This clonotype originated in a woman older than 75 with acute or convalescent COVID-19. CDR3 in amino acids: CAISENTGGYTDTQYF. The CDR3 coding sequence is TGTGCCATCAGTGAGAATACAGGGGGTTACACAGATACGCAGTATTTT.